What follows are 21 T cell receptor beta chains derived from one specimen sequenced in a study of blood T cell repertoires in COVID-19. Repertoires were generated with immunoSEQ multiplex PCR, while TCRdb's copy carries only in-frame clones and drops some. Of more than 35,000 clones listed, roughly nine tenths are singletons. Sample: peripheral blood. The receptors come from a man between 65 and 80 years old with acute or convalescent COVID-19.

The chain links TRBV7-9 to TRBJ2-1, with TRBD1 matching 8 bases. Germline V gives CDR1 SEHNR, CDR2 FQNEAQ (reference sequence). The J segment lost 7 bases and the V segment lost 4 bases, leaving 9 bases of the junction unmatched. The CDR3 runs to 15 residues. CDR3 coding DNA: TGTGCCAGCAGCTCGCCGACAGGGGACATGAATGAGCAGTTCTTC. Translating it yields CASSSPTGDMNEQFF.

This clone is categorized as large. This chain connects TRBV6-2 or TRBV6-3 to TRBJ2-3; D call uncertain. This CDR3 is 13 amino acids long. Deletions cut 3 bases from V and 6 bases from J, with 10 bases between. In germline, CDR1 is MNHEY, CDR2 SVGEGT. The CDR3 spells CASSYPFLDTQYF. The CDR3 DNA reads as TGTGCCAGCAGTTATCCGTTTTTGGATACGCAGTATTTT.

This clone was seen a single time. The chain couples TRBV28 to TRBJ2-7; 8 positions match TRBD1. Trimming at V came to 4 bases and at J to 6 bases, leaving 11 bases not matched to a gene. This CDR3 comprises 15 residues. Per the germline V gene, CDR1 is MDHEN and CDR2 is SYDVKM. The CDR3 region is CASSSPGQGWSEQYF. The CDR3 coding sequence is TGTGCCAGCAGTTCACCTGGACAGGGTTGGTCCGAGCAGTACTTC.

The chain has TRBV7-3 and TRBJ1-1; D ambiguous. Germline-derived CDR1 and CDR2 are SGHTA and FQGTGA. V was shortened by 2 bases and J by 0 bases, with 16 bases between the two germline ends. The CDR3 has 17 amino acids. The CDR3 nucleotides read TGTGCCAGCAGCTTAGAGGGCTACCCATTAATGAACACTGAAGCTTTCTTT. It translates to CASSLEGYPLMNTEAFF.

This rearrangement joins TRBV7-9 to TRBJ1-1; D unclear. This CDR3 spans 15 amino acids. V was pared by 5 bases and J by 1 base, with 14 bases between. Per the germline V gene, CDR1 is SEHNR and CDR2 is FQNEAQ (reference sequence). The chain's CDR3 is CASSAHLGANTEAFF. CDR3 nucleotide sequence: TGTGCCAGCAGCGCTCATTTAGGAGCGAACACTGAAGCTTTCTTT.

This clone was observed a few times. The chain combines TRBV27 with TRBJ2-1, with 14 nucleotides matching TRBD2. This CDR3 spans 18 amino acids. The V and J ends lost 6 bases and 6 bases, in that order; junction bases with no gene match: 13. Germline lookup yields CDR1 MNHEY and CDR2 SMNVEV (reference sequence). The CDR3 loop reads CASSATSGRAFWVNEQFF. The CDR3 nucleotides read TGTGCCAGCAGCGCGACTAGCGGGAGGGCTTTTTGGGTCAATGAGCAGTTCTTC.

The gene calls are TRBV6-6 and TRBJ1-4, with D tentatively TRBD1 (5 bases). CDR3 length: 13 residues. Germline V gene sequence: CDR1 MNHNY, CDR2 SVGAGI (reference sequence). V was clipped by 6 bases and J by 8 bases, with 13 bases between them. The CDR3 nucleotides read TGTGCCAGCAGCCGGGACTTAAGAGAAAAACTGTTTTTT. It is translated as CASSRDLREKLFF.

This chain uses TRBV5-6 with TRBJ1-5; 7 bases are shared with TRBD1. The length of the CDR3 is 13 residues. The germline V gene has CDR1 SGHDT and CDR2 YYEEEE. The ends lost 1 base at V and 5 bases at J; junction bases unmatched: 0. In nucleotides, the CDR3 is TGTGCCAGCAGCTTGCAGGGGGATCAGCCCCAGCATTTT. As protein: CASSLQGDQPQHF. The complete variable domain, with remaining parts taken from reference TRBV5-6 and TRBJ1-5, reads DAGVTQSPTHLIKTRGQQVTLRCSPKSGHDTVSWYQQALGQGPQFIFQYYEEEERQRGNFPDRFSGHQFPNYSSELNVNALLLGDSALYLCASSLQGDQPQHFGDGTRLSIL.

This chain uses TRBV25-1 with TRBJ1-4; 7 positions match TRBD1. The ends lost 1 base at V and 6 bases at J; junction bases unmatched: 5. The germline CDR1 and CDR2 sequences are MGHDK and SYGVNS. The CDR3 has 15 amino acids. CDR3 sequence (DNA): TGTGCCAGCAGTGAATTCGACAGGGCGGATGAAAAACTGTTTTTT. Protein: CASSEFDRADEKLFF.

Only one count was recorded for this clone. The rearrangement joins TRBV5-4 to TRBJ1-5; D is possibly TRBD1 (6 bases). Germline V CDR1 and CDR2: SGHNT, YYREEE (reference sequence). The CDR3 is 15 amino acids. The V and J ends lost 2 bases and 2 bases respectively, with 11 bases between them. The CDR3 nucleotides read TGTGCCAGCAGCTTTGGGAGGGGGGGCAATCAGCCCCAGCATTTT. Translation: CASSFGRGGNQPQHF. Together with reference TRBV5-4 and TRBJ1-5, the CDR3 gives the full variable domain: ETGVTQSPTHLIKTRGQQVTLRCSSQSGHNTVSWYQQALGQGPQFIFQYYREEENGRGNFPPRFSGLQFPNYSSELNVNALELDDSALYLCASSFGRGGNQPQHFGDGTRLSIL.

The rearrangement uses TRBV7-3 and TRBJ2-5, with 10 bases lining up with TRBD2. CDR1 is SGHTA and CDR2 is FQGTGA in the germline V gene. With V trimmed by 6 bases and J by 0 bases, 19 bases remained unmatched. This CDR3 contains 20 residues. CDR3 sequence: CASSQRGQGAGGPDQETQYF. The CDR3 bases are TGTGCCAGCAGTCAAAGAGGGCAAGGAGCGGGAGGGCCAGACCAAGAGACCCAGTACTTC.

The rearrangement uses TRBV11-2 and TRBJ2-1; D is uncertain. The CDR3 spans 11 residues. Trimming removed 5 bases from V and 8 bases from J, with 7 bases in between. Germline V gene lookup returns CDR1 SGHAT and CDR2 FQNNGV. The chain's CDR3 is CASSPGDEQFF. As DNA, the CDR3 is TGTGCCAGCAGCCCAGGCGATGAGCAGTTCTTC. The full variable domain, in which reference TRBV11-2 and TRBJ2-1 provide the parts outside the CDR3, is EAGVAQSPRYKIIEKRQSVAFWCNPISGHATLYWYQQILGQGPKLLIQFQNNGVVDDSQLPKDRFSAERLKGVDSTLKIQPAKLEDSAVYLCASSPGDEQFFGPGTRLTVL.

This chain connects TRBV28 to TRBJ2-7; 7 bases align to TRBD1. The V segment lost 4 bases and the J segment 5 bases; nucleotides outside the gene matches: 11. The CDR3 sequence is 15 residues long. CDR1 is MDHEN and CDR2 is SYDVKM in the germline V gene. The CDR3 DNA sequence: TGTGCCAGCAGTTCACCTGGACAGGCCATCCACGAGCAGTACTTC. It codes for CASSSPGQAIHEQYF.

This rearrangement joins TRBV6-1 to TRBJ1-1; 7 bases line up with TRBD1. CDR3 length: 13 residues. The V segment lost 1 base and the J segment 5 bases; nucleotides outside the gene matches: 1. In germline, CDR1 is MNHNS, CDR2 SASEGT. The CDR3 loop reads CASSEETGTEAFF. The DNA for the CDR3 is TGTGCCAGCAGTGAAGAGACAGGGACTGAAGCTTTCTTT.

This rearrangement joins TRBV11-2 to TRBJ2-5, with 8 bases aligning to TRBD1. V shed 3 bases, J shed 1 base, and the junction held 13 bases outside the gene matches. CDR3 size: 18 residues. Germline lookup yields CDR1 SGHAT and CDR2 FQNNGV. The CDR3 reads CASSFSPGGLGGQETQYF. The CDR3 coding sequence is TGTGCCAGCAGCTTCTCACCAGGGGGCCTGGGCGGCCAAGAGACCCAGTACTTC.

The J gene is TRBJ2-7, the V gene TRBV2; 9 positions match TRBD2. This CDR3 has 16 residues. V lost 0 bases, J lost 1 base, and 4 bases stayed unmatched. Looked up from germline, CDR1 is SNHLY and CDR2 is FYNNEI. This CDR3 reads CASSEAPSGASYEQYF. The CDR3, as DNA: TGTGCCAGCAGTGAAGCTCCTAGCGGGGCTTCCTACGAGCAGTACTTC.

This clone occurred a few times. J is TRBJ1-3 and V is TRBV4-3; D not resolved. From germline, CDR1 is LGHNA and CDR2 YSLEER. The V gene lost 3 bases and the J gene lost 0 bases, with 9 bases spanning the gap. The CDR3 is made up of 15 amino acids. The CDR3 loop reads CASSQDRVSGNTIYF. In DNA form, the CDR3 reads TGCGCCAGCAGCCAGGATCGGGTCTCTGGAAACACCATATATTTT.

The chain uses TRBV7-3 and TRBJ1-2; D unclear. The CDR3 length is 13 residues. Germline loops: CDR1 SGHTA, CDR2 FQGTGA. With 2 bases removed from V and 7 bases from J, the gap between germline ends came to 11 bases. This CDR3 is CASSLRDHIGYTF. CDR3 DNA sequence: TGTGCCAGCAGCTTACGGGATCATATTGGCTACACCTTC.

The V gene is TRBV10-3, the J gene TRBJ2-1, with 9 positions matching TRBD1. The CDR3 contains 12 residues. Germline CDR1 reads ENHRY; CDR2 reads SYGVKD. V shed 10 bases and J 8 bases; nucleotides not matched to a gene: 6. The CDR3 DNA reads as TGTGCCACGGGGGACAGGGTGGATGAGCAGTTCTTC. This gives the protein CATGDRVDEQFF.

V and J are TRBV19 and TRBJ1-5; D uncertain. Germline CDR1 LNHDA, CDR2 SQIVND (reference sequence). This CDR3 contains 15 residues. Trimming pared 3 bases from V and 4 bases from J, leaving 13 bases between. CDR3 nucleotide sequence: TGTGCCAGTAGTATGTTCACTGAGGCGAATCAGCCCCAGCATTTT. Translating it yields CASSMFTEANQPQHF.

The rearrangement uses TRBV4-2 and TRBJ1-4, with D possibly matching TRBD1 (6 bases). V lost 1 base and J lost 7, with 16 bases in between. The CDR3 consists of 16 residues. Per germline, CDR1 LGHNA and CDR2 YNFKEQ. The CDR3 DNA sequence: TGTGCCAGCAGCCAAGGGGTAGCCCGAGGGGGTGAAAAACTGTTTTTT. Translating gives CASSQGVARGGEKLFF.